This T cell receptor (beta chain) was profiled in a study of blood T cell repertoires in COVID-19. Across the study: Acute-phase and convalescent COVID-19 samples originated in the United States, Italy and Spain. PBMCs, B-cell-depleted T cells, or T cells were the source of the cDNA or gDNA that made up the material.

Assay: immunoSEQ multiplex PCR; the TCRdb copy retains only in-frame clones and omits some. The repertoire includes a few hundred thousand clones, around nine tenths of them detected once, and less than 3.5% sits in the top ten. The sample comprised peripheral blood. This receptor was obtained from a human donor in a cohort sampled during active COVID-19.

This CDR3 is CASSLSDTQETQYF. In DNA form, the CDR3 reads TGTGCCAGCAGTTTATCGGACACCCAAGAGACCCAGTACTTC. V gene TRBV27 combines with J gene TRBJ2-5; D might be TRBD1 (5 bases). Per germline, CDR1 MNHEY and CDR2 SMNVEV (reference sequence). CDR3 length equals 14 residues. V lost 0 bases to trimming and J lost 1 base, with 6 bases between them.